This T cell receptor (beta chain) came from a study of vaccination effects on CD4 cells after COVID-19. From germline, CDR1 is MGHRA and CDR2 YSYEKL. Trimming stripped 0 bases from V and 11 bases from J, with 7 bases between. The CDR3 consists of 11 residues. Profiling relied on immunoSEQ multiplex PCR, and the TCRdb table lists in-frame clones only, not all of them. The repertoire holds about 24,000 clones, 76% seen once, with 10% in the top ten. ViraFEST assay sequencing came after antigen-specific CD4+ T cells were expanded with viral peptide pools. Cultured cells yielded isolated CD4+ T cells after less than 11 days. Among the vaccine recipients, none had a prior SARS-CoV-2 infection, and nucleocapsid antibodies were negative. About 2.1 million PBMC were seeded per well and grown in the presence of roughly 11 IU/ml IL-2 and around 10 ug/ml peptides. Worth noting for this clone: The antigen remains undetermined.

The TCR comes from a human donor who received a COVID-19 vaccine. Material: CD4+ T cells from PBMCs cultured with HCoV-NL63 spike peptides, obtained before COVID-19 vaccination. The rearrangement joins TRBV4-1 to TRBJ1-1, with D unresolved. CDR3 nucleotides: TGCGCCAGCAGCCAAGAGGGTAGGGCTTTCTTT. Its protein product is CASSQEGRAFF.